What follows are 21 T cell receptor beta chains derived from one specimen sequenced in a study of T-cell reconstitution after alpha-beta-depleted transplantation in children listed by TCRdb under 2016. The sample's treatment or condition label, decoded: allogeneic hematopoietic cell transplantation with graft depleted of TCRalphabeta T cells and CD19 B cells. The library was produced with PCR. These reads were obtained on an Illumina HiSeq 2500. TCR library preparation used molecular barcoding, with unique molecular identifiers applied to normalize quantification of the TCRbeta repertoire. TCRdb reprocessed the public reads (quality trimming at Q25 with fastp, clone calling with MiXCR) and kept in-frame beta chains. Identical CDR3 protein sequences are pooled into one entry, listed with their most common genes and DNA. A total of approximately 800,000 distinct CDR3 sequences appear in this sample, roughly 15% of them only once. The ten largest clones take up approximately 5% of the sample.

The sample in question was PBMCs, mostly from graft donor cells, obtained 360 days after TCRalphabeta/CD19-depleted stem cell transplant. Receptors were obtained from a male patient younger than 18 who had a stem cell transplant for acute lymphoblastic leukemia, so the T cells may come from the graft donor.

This clonotype was counted a few times. The chain joins TRBV5-1 to TRBJ2-7, with 8 bases identical to TRBD2. V shed 6 bases and J 4 bases; nucleotides not matched to a gene: 3. The CDR3 extends over 12 amino acids. CDR1 and CDR2 (germline): SGHRS, YFSETQ. The DNA of the CDR3 is TGCGCCAGCAACGGCGGGGGGTACGAGCAGTACTTC. Protein product: CASNGGGYEQYF.

There are a few counts of this clonotype. The V and J genes are TRBV5-1 and TRBJ2-5; D is perhaps TRBD1 (5 bases). Germline values: CDR1 SGHRS, CDR2 YFSETQ. The CDR3 is 15 amino acids. The CDR3 is CASSLRTPYQETQYF. CDR3 sequence (DNA): TGCGCATCTTCCCTCCGGACACCGTACCAAGAGACCCAGTACTTC.

The V and J genes are TRBV20-1 and TRBJ2-3; D is uncertain. Germline V gene data show CDR1 as DFQATT and CDR2 as SNEGSKA (reference sequence). V was clipped by 7 bases and J by 2 bases, with 10 bases between them. The CDR3 runs to 12 residues. CDR3 bases: TGCAGTGATCTAGGAACCACAGATACGCAGTATTTT. Translating it yields CSDLGTTDTQYF.

This clonotype appeared many times. The chain is built from TRBV20-1 and TRBJ2-5; no clear D gene. CDR1 DFQATT and CDR2 SNEGSKA come from the germline V gene (reference sequence). The CDR3 contains 13 residues. V was cut by 6 bases and J by 2 bases, with 13 bases left in between. CDR3 sequence reads: CSAPPPLQETQYF. In DNA form, the CDR3 reads TGCAGTGCCCCCCCTCCTCTTCAAGAGACCCAGTACTTC.

This clonotype was seen just once. The CDR3 sequence: CASSARPEGWRETQYF. The DNA of the CDR3 is TGTGCCAGCAGCGCCCGACCAGAGGGGTGGAGGGAGACCCAGTACTTC. The chain uses TRBV21-1 and TRBJ2-5; TRBD1 is taken as the D call from the table, unchecked against the DNA. TRBV21-1 is marked as a pseudogene. The CDR3 has 16 amino acids.

The chain employs TRBV5-1 and TRBJ2-3, with D perhaps assigned TRBD1 or TRBD2 (6 bases each). This CDR3 contains 18 residues. Trimming took off 0 bases at V and 1 base at J, with 18 bases between the two ends. Germline loops: CDR1 SGHRS, CDR2 YFSETQ. The CDR3 loop reads CASSLEGVGGIGTDTQYF. The CDR3 region has the DNA TGCGCCAGCAGCTTGGAGGGGGTTGGAGGGATTGGCACAGATACGCAGTATTTT.

This clonotype has a handful of counts. The rearrangement links TRBV5-6 to TRBJ2-3; 13 bases agree with TRBD2. Losses at the gene ends were 3 bases for V and 4 bases for J; bases not matched to a gene: 8. CDR3 length equals 17 residues. The germline gives CDR1 SGHDT, CDR2 YYEEEE. CDR3 bases: TGTGCCAGCAGCTCCCGGACTAGCGGGAGTTCCGCAGATACGCAGTATTTT. It is translated as CASSSRTSGSSADTQYF.

This chain connects TRBV6-4 to TRBJ2-4; D remains ambiguous. V gave up 0 bases and J gave up 2 bases, with 8 bases separating them. The CDR3 totals 15 residues. Germline values: CDR1 MRHNA, CDR2 SNTAGT. The CDR3 nucleotides read TGTGCCAGCAGTGACTCGAGACATACCAAAAACATTCAGTACTTC. Its translation is CASSDSRHTKNIQYF.

This clonotype was detected many times. V gene TRBV5-1 combines with J gene TRBJ2-7; D gene unclear. V was clipped by 0 bases and J by 7 bases, with 11 bases between them. Germline CDR1 and CDR2: SGHRS and YFSETQ. This CDR3 has 13 amino acids. This CDR3 reads CASSLAVAREQYF. Written as DNA, the CDR3 is TGCGCCAGCAGCTTGGCCGTGGCGCGGGAGCAGTACTTC. Full variable domain (rest looked up from reference TRBV5-1 and TRBJ2-7): KAGVTQTPRYLIKTRGQQVTLSCSPISGHRSVSWYQQTPGQGLQFLFEYFSETQRNKGNFPGRFSGRQFSNSRSEMNVSTLELGDSALYLCASSLAVAREQYFGPGTRLTVT.

This sequence joins TRBV18 and TRBJ2-6; 8 bases fit TRBD1. V trimming: 1 base; J trimming: 2 bases; junction bases outside the gene matches: 7. This CDR3 has 18 amino acids. Germline CDR1 reads KGHSH; CDR2 reads LQKENI. CDR3 DNA sequence: TGTGCCAGCTCACCACTGCCGACAGGGGTCCCTGGGGCCAACGTCCTGACTTTC. Amino acids: CASSPLPTGVPGANVLTF.

This clonotype was counted once. J is TRBJ1-1 and V is TRBV10-3; no clear D gene. The V end lost 0 bases, the J end lost 1 base, and 6 bases lay between the germline ends. The CDR3 contains 14 residues. CDR1 is ENHRY and CDR2 is SYGVKD in the germline V gene. Here the CDR3 reads CAISESKGNTEAFF. In DNA, the CDR3 is TGTGCCATCAGTGAGTCGAAAGGGAACACTGAAGCTTTCTTT.

The chain has TRBV4-1 and TRBJ2-7, with 12 bases lining up with TRBD2. V shed 3 bases, J shed 4 bases, and the junction held 13 bases outside the gene matches. Germline values: CDR1 MGHRA, CDR2 YSYEKL. The CDR3 consists of 18 residues. The CDR3 is CASSQFKPWTSGKYEQYF. For the CDR3, the DNA is TGCGCCAGCAGCCAGTTTAAGCCCTGGACTAGCGGGAAGTACGAGCAGTACTTC.

The chain recombines TRBV24-1 with TRBJ2-2; D perhaps matches TRBD1 (6 bases). CDR1 and CDR2 from the germline V gene are KGHDR and SFDVKD. CDR3 length: 16 amino acids. The germline V and J ends were trimmed by 7 bases and 5 bases, with 19 bases remaining between them. CDR3 residues: CATRRRGVGFTGELFF. In DNA form, the CDR3 reads TGTGCCACCAGGCGCAGGGGCGTAGGCTTTACCGGGGAGCTGTTTTTT.

This clonotype was found many times. V and J are TRBV12-3 or TRBV12-4 and TRBJ2-7, with 11 bases that match TRBD2. The V and J ends lost 3 bases and 3 bases, in that order; junction bases with no gene match: 4. The CDR3 totals 15 residues. The CDR3 is CASSFGLAGSYEQYF. CDR3 coding DNA: TGTGCCAGCAGTTTCGGACTAGCGGGTAGCTACGAGCAGTACTTC.

This clonotype was observed a few times. V and J are TRBV2 and TRBJ2-7; TRBD1 might be the D (7 bases). There are 17 residues in the CDR3. With 0 bases removed from V and 5 bases from J, the gap between germline ends came to 20 bases. Germline V gives CDR1 SNHLY, CDR2 FYNNEI. The CDR3 DNA follows: TGTGCCAGCAGTGAAGCGTCCCAGCGGCAGGGGGAGGACGAGCAGTACTTC. Its translation: CASSEASQRQGEDEQYF.

This clonotype has more than one count but fewer than ten. The chain combines TRBV7-6 with TRBJ2-5, with 7 positions matching TRBD2. V trimming: 4 bases; J trimming: 2 bases; junction bases outside the gene matches: 7. Germline-derived CDR1 and CDR2 are SGHVS and FNYEAQ. The CDR3 sequence is 15 residues long. The CDR3 DNA follows: TGTGCCAGCAGCTGGAGCGGGACCGTTCAAGAGACCCAGTACTTC. This sequence encodes CASSWSGTVQETQYF. The whole variable domain, remainder taken from reference TRBV7-6 and TRBJ2-5, is GAGVSQSPRYKVTKRGQDVALRCDPISGHVSLYWYRQALGQGPEFLTYFNYEAQQDKSGLPNDRFSAERPEGSISTLTIQRTEQRDSAMYRCASSWSGTVQETQYFGPGTRLLVL.

The chain has TRBV7-9 and TRBJ2-3, with D perhaps matching TRBD2 (5 bases). Looked up from germline, CDR1 is SEHNR and CDR2 is FQNEAQ (reference sequence). The CDR3 runs 16 residues. V was shortened by 1 base and J by 2 bases, with 13 bases between the two germline ends. The CDR3, as DNA: TGTGCCAGCAGCTTAGAATTGGCTAGCACCACAGATACGCAGTATTTT. This sequence encodes CASSLELASTTDTQYF.

The genes are TRBV11-2 and TRBJ2-3; D is perhaps TRBD1 (5 bases). The germline V gene encodes CDR1 SGHAT and CDR2 FQNNGV. V was trimmed by 5 bases and J by 9 bases, leaving 15 bases between them. The CDR3 runs to 13 residues. For the CDR3, the DNA is TGTGCCAGCAGCCGGACGACAGAAACAACGCAGTATTTT. It encodes CASSRTTETTQYF.

This clonotype was recorded a few times. This rearrangement joins TRBV20-1 to TRBJ2-7; D unresolved. Per the germline V gene, CDR1 is DFQATT and CDR2 is SNEGSKA (reference sequence). This CDR3 region has 12 residues. Trimming cost V 6 bases and J 0 bases, with 9 bases left between them. This CDR3 reads CSACADSYEQYF. CDR3 DNA sequence: TGCAGTGCATGCGCGGACTCCTACGAGCAGTACTTC.

In this sample, this clonotype turned up a few times. J is TRBJ2-2 and V is TRBV10-2; D is unresolved. This CDR3 is built from 13 residues. V shed 7 bases and J shed 0 bases, with 6 bases lying between them. Germline CDR1 reads WSHSY; CDR2 reads SAAADI. In DNA form, the CDR3 reads TGCGCCAGCAAGTGGCCGAACACCGGGGAGCTGTTTTTT. It is translated as CASKWPNTGELFF.

This clonotype was seen a few times. This chain connects TRBV6-2 or TRBV6-3 to TRBJ1-1; weak D call: TRBD1 (6 bases). This CDR3 region has 14 residues. Germline V gene lookup returns CDR1 MNHEY and CDR2 SVGEGT. Deletions cut 6 bases from V and 4 bases from J, with 15 bases between. The CDR3 is CASRDTGSVTEAFF. CDR3 bases: TGTGCCAGCAGAGATACAGGGTCGGTCACTGAAGCTTTCTTT.